One sample yielded the 17 T cell receptor beta chains listed below, sequenced in a study of shared clonotypes between healthy human individuals. The repertoire was sequenced with immunoSEQ multiplex PCR; TCRdb's copy has only in-frame clones and lacks some. The sample gives some 1.4 million clones, over 95% of which show up once; roughly 1.2% is in the top ten. The sample was naive CD4+ T cells sorted from blood. Subset of the sample: CD45RA+ positively selected. Source of these receptors: a man aged 30-40 years in good health.

The rearrangement uses TRBV7-8 and TRBJ1-2; 7 positions match TRBD1. The CDR3 spans 14 residues. CDR1 and CDR2 (germline): SGHVS, FQNEAQ. The J segment lost 7 bases and the V segment lost 3 bases, leaving 8 bases of the junction unmatched. The CDR3 reads CASSLDRLGGGYTF. For the CDR3, the DNA is TGTGCCAGCAGCTTGGACAGGCTCGGAGGTGGCTACACCTTC.

Details on this clone: The same CDR3 can be traced to other DNA sequences in this sample. The chain carries TRBV7-2 and TRBJ2-7, with 8 bases that match TRBD1. Germline lookup yields CDR1 SGHTA and CDR2 FQGNSA. V trimming: 4 bases; J trimming: 3 bases; junction bases outside the gene matches: 2. This CDR3 is 13 amino acids long. CDR3 bases: TGTGCCAGCAGCTCCACAGGGGGCTACGAGCAGTACTTC. Protein product: CASSSTGGYEQYF.

The sample holds one count of this clone. The rearrangement uses TRBV11-2 and TRBJ2-7; 7 positions match TRBD1. Germline CDR1 is SGHAT and CDR2 is FQNNGV. This CDR3 comprises 16 residues. V lost 3 bases, J lost 1 base, and 9 bases stayed unmatched. The CDR3 DNA reads as TGTGCCAGCAGCTTGACAGGGTTCAGTTTTTCCTACGAGCAGTACTTC. Protein: CASSLTGFSFSYEQYF.

This clone was seen a single time. The genes are TRBV11-3 and TRBJ2-7, with 9 bases fitting TRBD1. J was trimmed by 4 bases and V by 5 bases; bases with no gene match: 6. Germline V CDR1 and CDR2: SGHNT, YENEEA. The CDR3 covers 14 residues. CDR3 sequence: CASSPRQGGYEQYF. Here the CDR3 DNA reads TGTGCCAGCAGCCCGAGACAGGGGGGGTACGAGCAGTACTTC.

Here the CDR3 reads CASSLGDRGNTDTQYF. The CDR3 region has the DNA TGTGCCAGCAGCTTAGGGGATCGGGGGAATACAGATACGCAGTATTTT. This sequence joins TRBV11-3 and TRBJ2-3; D is perhaps TRBD2 (6 bases). This CDR3 is 16 amino acids long. V was clipped by 1 base and J by 3 bases, with 14 bases between them. Germline CDR1 and CDR2: SGHNT and YENEEA.

The chain is built from TRBV5-1 and TRBJ1-1; 10 bases are a match to TRBD1. CDR1 and CDR2 from the germline V gene are SGHRS and YFSETQ. With V trimmed by 4 bases and J by 6 bases, 6 bases remained unmatched. This CDR3 is built from 14 residues. The CDR3 spells CASSAGQGGAEAFF. CDR3 nucleotides: TGCGCCAGCAGCGCCGGACAGGGGGGCGCTGAAGCTTTCTTT.

The V gene is TRBV6-1, the J gene TRBJ1-2, with D tentatively TRBD1 (5 bases). V was clipped by 6 bases and J by 1 base, with 9 bases between them. This CDR3 is 13 amino acids long. CDR1 MNHNS and CDR2 SASEGT come from the germline V gene. Written as DNA, the CDR3 is TGTGCCAGCAGGAGGGACCTTAACTATGGCTACACCTTC. This codes for CASRRDLNYGYTF.

This chain connects TRBV5-1 to TRBJ2-7; 12 nucleotides line up with TRBD2. The CDR3 totals 16 residues. Germline assignment: CDR1 SGHRS and CDR2 YFSETQ. V dropped 4 bases and J dropped 6; count of bases not matched to a gene: 11. CDR3: CASSPLAGGTTSEQYF. The CDR3 region has the DNA TGCGCCAGCAGCCCACTAGCGGGAGGAACGACTTCCGAGCAGTACTTC.

DNA for the CDR3: TGTGCCAGCAGCTTACGAGGGACTAGTCCCGAGCAGTACTTC. It translates to CASSLRGTSPEQYF. The chain is built from TRBV13 and TRBJ2-7, with 8 bases that match TRBD2. This CDR3 comprises 14 residues. J was trimmed by 6 bases and V by 2 bases; bases with no gene match: 6. Germline V gives CDR1 PRHDT, CDR2 FYEKMQ (reference sequence).

The J gene is TRBJ2-3, the V gene TRBV11-3; D is undetermined. CDR1 is SGHNT, CDR2 YENEEA, per germline. CDR3 length: 13 residues. Trimming cost V 5 bases and J 5 bases, with 11 bases left between them. The CDR3 coding sequence is TGTGCCAGCAGCACACGTAGAGGAGATACGCAGTATTTT. Translated, it gives CASSTRRGDTQYF.

V and J are TRBV7-2 and TRBJ2-7; 8 nucleotides align to TRBD1. V shed 5 bases and J 3 bases; nucleotides not matched to a gene: 6. The CDR3 length is 14 residues. CDR1 is SGHTA, CDR2 FQGNSA, per germline. CDR3 in DNA: TGTGCCAGCAGCGCGGGACAGGCCCACTACGAGCAGTACTTC. Amino acids: CASSAGQAHYEQYF. The full variable domain, rest sourced from reference TRBV7-2 and TRBJ2-7, is GAGVSQSPSNKVTEKGKDVELRCDPISGHTALYWYRQSLGQGLEFLIYFQGNSAPDKSGLPSDRFSAERTGGSVSTLTIQRTQQEDSAVYLCASSAGQAHYEQYFGPGTRLTVT.

The CDR3: CSVVGTGGSGANVLTF. The CDR3 DNA follows: TGCAGCGTTGTGGGGACAGGGGGCTCTGGGGCCAACGTCCTGACTTTC. J is TRBJ2-6 and V is TRBV29-1; 11 bases line up with TRBD1. After removal of 4 bases from V and 0 bases from J, the junction contained 2 bases not matched to a gene. The CDR3 is made up of 16 amino acids. Per the germline V gene, CDR1 is SQVTM and CDR2 is ANQGSEA.

The rearrangement joins TRBV7-2 to TRBJ2-2; D unresolved. This CDR3 is 15 amino acids long. The germline gives CDR1 SGHTA, CDR2 FQGNSA. The germline V and J ends were trimmed by 1 base and 7 bases, with 13 bases remaining between them. The CDR3: CASSLDPGGGGELFF. The CDR3 DNA follows: TGTGCCAGCAGCTTAGATCCTGGCGGTGGCGGGGAGCTGTTTTTT.

The chain has TRBV2 and TRBJ2-1; D gene unclear. The germline CDR1 and CDR2 sequences are SNHLY and FYNNEI. The ends were cut back, 0 bases at V and 0 bases at J, with 6 bases in the middle. This CDR3 has 15 residues. The CDR3 protein is CASSEAGNSYNEQFF. In DNA, the CDR3 is TGTGCCAGCAGTGAAGCGGGGAACTCCTACAATGAGCAGTTCTTC.

This chain joins TRBV6-6 and TRBJ2-1; weak D call: TRBD2 (6 bases). V lost 4 bases and J lost 4, with 17 bases in between. The CDR3 runs 16 residues. Germline-derived CDR1 and CDR2 are MNHNY and SVGAGI (reference sequence). The CDR3 loop is CASSLRAGRTYNEQFF. DNA of the CDR3: TGTGCCAGCAGTTTGAGGGCGGGACGGACTTACAATGAGCAGTTCTTC.

The rearrangement joins TRBV6-1 to TRBJ2-1, with 7 bases lining up with TRBD1. The CDR3 spans 16 residues. The germline CDR1 and CDR2 sequences are MNHNS and SASEGT. V lost 3 bases, J lost 1 base, and 6 bases stayed unmatched. CDR3 DNA sequence: TGTGCCAGCAGTGATACAGGGGACATTTCCTACAATGAGCAGTTCTTC. Its translation: CASSDTGDISYNEQFF.

The J gene is TRBJ2-1, the V gene TRBV10-3; the D call may be TRBD1 or TRBD2 (6 bases each). The CDR3 has 15 residues. Germline assignment: CDR1 ENHRY and CDR2 SYGVKD. With 2 bases removed from V and 10 bases from J, the gap between germline ends came to 18 bases. The CDR3 nucleotides are TGTGCCATCAGTGAGCCTACAATACAGGGAGGCGAGCAGTTCTTC. It specifies CAISEPTIQGGEQFF.